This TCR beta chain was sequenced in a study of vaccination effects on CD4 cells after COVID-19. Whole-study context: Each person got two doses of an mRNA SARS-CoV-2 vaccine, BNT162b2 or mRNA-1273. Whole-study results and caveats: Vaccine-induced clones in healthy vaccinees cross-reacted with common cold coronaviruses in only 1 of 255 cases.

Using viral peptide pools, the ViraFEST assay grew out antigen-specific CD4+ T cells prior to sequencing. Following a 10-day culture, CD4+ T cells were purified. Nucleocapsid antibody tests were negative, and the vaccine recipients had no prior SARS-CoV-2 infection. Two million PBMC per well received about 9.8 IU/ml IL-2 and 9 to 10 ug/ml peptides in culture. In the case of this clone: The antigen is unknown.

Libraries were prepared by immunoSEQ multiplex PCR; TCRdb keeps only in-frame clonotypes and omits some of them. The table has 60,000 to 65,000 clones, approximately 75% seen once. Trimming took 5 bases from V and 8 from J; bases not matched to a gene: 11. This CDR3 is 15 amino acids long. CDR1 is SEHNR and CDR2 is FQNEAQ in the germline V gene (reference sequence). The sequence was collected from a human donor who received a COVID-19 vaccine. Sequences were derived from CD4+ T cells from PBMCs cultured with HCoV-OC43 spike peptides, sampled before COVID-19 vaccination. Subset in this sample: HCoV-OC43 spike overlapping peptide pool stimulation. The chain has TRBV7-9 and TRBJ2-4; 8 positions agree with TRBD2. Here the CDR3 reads CASSPIRGGADIQYF. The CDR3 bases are TGTGCCAGCAGCCCCATCCGGGGGGGGGCGGACATTCAGTACTTC.